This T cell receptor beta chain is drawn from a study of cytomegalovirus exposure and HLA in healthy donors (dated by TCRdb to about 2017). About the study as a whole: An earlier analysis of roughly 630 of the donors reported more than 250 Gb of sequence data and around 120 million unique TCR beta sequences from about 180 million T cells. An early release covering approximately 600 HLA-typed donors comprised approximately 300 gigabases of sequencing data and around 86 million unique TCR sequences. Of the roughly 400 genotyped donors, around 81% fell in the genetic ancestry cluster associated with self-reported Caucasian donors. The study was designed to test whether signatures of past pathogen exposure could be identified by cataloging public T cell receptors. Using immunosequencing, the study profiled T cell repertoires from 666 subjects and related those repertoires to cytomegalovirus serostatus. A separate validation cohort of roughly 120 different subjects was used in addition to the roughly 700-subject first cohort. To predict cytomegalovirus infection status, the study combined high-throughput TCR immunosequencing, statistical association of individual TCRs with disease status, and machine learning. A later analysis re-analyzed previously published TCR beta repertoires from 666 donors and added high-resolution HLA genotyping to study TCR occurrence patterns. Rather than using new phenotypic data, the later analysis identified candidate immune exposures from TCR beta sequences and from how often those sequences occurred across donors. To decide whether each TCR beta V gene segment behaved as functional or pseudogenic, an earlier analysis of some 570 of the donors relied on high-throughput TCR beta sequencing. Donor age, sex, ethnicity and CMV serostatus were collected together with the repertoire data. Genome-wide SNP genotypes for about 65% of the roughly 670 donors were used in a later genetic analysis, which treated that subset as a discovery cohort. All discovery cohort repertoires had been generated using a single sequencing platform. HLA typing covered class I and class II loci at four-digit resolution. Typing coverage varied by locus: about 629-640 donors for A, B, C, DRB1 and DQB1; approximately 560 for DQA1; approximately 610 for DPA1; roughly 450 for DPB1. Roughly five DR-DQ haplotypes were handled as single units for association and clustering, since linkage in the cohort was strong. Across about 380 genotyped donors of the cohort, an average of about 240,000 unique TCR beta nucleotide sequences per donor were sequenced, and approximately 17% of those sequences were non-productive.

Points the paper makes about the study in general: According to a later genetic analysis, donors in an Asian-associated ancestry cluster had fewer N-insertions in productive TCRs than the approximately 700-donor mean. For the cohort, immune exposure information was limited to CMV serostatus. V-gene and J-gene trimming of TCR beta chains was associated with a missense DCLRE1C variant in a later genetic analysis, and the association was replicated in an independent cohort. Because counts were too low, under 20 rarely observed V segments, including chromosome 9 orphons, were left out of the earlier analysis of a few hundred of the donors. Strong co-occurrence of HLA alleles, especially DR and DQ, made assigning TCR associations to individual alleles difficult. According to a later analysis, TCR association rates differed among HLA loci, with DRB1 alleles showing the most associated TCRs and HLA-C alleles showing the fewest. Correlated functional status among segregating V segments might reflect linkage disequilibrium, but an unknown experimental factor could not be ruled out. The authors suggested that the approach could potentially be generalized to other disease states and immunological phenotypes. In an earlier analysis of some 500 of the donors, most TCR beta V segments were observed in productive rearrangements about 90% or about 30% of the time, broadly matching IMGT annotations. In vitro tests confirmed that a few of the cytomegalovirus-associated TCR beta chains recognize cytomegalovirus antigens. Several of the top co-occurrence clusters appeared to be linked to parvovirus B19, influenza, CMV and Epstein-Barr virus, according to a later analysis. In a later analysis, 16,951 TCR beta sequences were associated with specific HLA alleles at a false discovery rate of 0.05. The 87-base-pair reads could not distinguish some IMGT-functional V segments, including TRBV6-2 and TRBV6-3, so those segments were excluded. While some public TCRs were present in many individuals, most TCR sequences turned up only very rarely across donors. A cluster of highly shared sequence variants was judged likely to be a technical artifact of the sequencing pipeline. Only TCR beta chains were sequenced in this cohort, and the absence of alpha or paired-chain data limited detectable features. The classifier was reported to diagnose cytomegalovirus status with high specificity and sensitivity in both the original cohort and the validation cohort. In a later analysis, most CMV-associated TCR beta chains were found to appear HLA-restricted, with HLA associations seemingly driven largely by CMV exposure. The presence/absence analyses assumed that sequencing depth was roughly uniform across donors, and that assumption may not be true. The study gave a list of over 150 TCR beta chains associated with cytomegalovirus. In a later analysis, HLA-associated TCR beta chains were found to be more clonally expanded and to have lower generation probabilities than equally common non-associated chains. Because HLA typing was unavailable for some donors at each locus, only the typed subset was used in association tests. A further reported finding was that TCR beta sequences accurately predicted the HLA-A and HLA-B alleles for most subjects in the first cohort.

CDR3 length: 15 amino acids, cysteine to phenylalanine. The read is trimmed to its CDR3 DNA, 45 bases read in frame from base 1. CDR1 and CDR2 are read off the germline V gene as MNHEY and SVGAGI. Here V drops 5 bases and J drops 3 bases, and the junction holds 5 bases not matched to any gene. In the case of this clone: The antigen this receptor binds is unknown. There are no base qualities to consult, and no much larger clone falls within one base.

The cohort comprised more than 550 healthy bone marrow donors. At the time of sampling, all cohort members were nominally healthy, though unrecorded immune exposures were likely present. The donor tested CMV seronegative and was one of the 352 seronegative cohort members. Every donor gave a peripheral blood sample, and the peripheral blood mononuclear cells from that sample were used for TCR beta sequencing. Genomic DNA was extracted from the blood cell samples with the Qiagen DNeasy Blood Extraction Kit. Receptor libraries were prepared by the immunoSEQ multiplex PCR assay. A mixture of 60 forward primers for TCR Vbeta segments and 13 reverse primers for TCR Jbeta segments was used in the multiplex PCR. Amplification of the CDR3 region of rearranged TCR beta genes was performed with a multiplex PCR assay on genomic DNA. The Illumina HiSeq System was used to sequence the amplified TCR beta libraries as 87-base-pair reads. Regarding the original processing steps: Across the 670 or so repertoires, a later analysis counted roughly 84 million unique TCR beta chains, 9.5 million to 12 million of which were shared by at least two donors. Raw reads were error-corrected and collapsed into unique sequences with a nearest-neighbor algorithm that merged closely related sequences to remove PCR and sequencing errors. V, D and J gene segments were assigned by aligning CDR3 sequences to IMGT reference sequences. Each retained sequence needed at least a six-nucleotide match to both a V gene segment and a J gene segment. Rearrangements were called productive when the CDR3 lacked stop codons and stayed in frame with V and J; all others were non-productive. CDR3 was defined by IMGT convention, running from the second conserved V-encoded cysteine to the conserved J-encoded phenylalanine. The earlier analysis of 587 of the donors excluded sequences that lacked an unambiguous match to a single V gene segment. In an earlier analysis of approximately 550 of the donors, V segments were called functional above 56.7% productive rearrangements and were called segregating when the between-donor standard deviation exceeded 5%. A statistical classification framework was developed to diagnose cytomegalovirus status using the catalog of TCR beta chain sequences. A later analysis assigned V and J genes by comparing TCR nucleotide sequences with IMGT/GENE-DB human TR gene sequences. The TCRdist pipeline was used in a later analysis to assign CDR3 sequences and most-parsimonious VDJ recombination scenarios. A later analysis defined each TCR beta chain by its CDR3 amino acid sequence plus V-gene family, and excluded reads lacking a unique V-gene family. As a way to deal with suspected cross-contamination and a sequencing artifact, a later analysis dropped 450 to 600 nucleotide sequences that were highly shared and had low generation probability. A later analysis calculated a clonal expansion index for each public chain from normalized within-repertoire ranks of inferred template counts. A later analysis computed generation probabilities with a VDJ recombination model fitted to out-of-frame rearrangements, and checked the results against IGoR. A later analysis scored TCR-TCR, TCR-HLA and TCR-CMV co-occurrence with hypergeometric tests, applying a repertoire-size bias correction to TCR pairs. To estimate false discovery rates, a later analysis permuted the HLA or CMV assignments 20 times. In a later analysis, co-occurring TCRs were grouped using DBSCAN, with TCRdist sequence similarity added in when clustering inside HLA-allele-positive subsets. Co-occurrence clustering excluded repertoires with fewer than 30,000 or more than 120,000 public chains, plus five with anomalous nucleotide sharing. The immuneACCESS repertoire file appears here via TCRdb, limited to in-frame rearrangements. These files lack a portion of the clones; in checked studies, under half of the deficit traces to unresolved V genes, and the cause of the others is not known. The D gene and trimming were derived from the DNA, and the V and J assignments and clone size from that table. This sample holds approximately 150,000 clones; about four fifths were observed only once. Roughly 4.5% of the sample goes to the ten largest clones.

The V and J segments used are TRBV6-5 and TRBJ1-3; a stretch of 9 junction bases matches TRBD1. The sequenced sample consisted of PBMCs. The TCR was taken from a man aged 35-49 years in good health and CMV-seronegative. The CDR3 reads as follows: CASSQDRGGGNTIYF. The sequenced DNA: TGTGCCAGCAGTCAGGACAGGGGTGGTGGAAACACCATATATTTT.